This is a list of T cell receptor beta chains from one sample in a study of blood T cells in healthy people across ages. TCRdb passed the 5' RACE reads through MiXCR, listing each CDR3 protein once. The top ten hold around 18% of the sample, which has roughly 570,000 distinct CDR3 sequences, 25% to 30% seen once. Sequenced material: blood. Source of these receptors: a woman in her sixties or seventies in good health. The CDR3 runs from the conserved cysteine through the conserved F or W. The D gene is left open where the match is weak. A clone size is listed for some rows: how often the clone was seen (once, few, many), or a class if it is expanded.

v_gene: TRBV10-3
abundance: .
d_gene: .
j_gene: TRBJ2-5
CDR3aa: CAISESSTGETQYF
CDR3nt: TGTGCCATCAGTGAGTCGAGCACGGGAGAGACCCAGTACTTC

v_gene: TRBV5-6
abundance: many
d_gene: .
j_gene: TRBJ1-5
CDR3aa: CASSLVDQPQHF
CDR3nt: TGTGCCAGCAGCCTGGTGGATCAGCCCCAGCATTTT

v_gene: TRBV20-1
abundance: .
d_gene: .
j_gene: TRBJ1-5
CDR3aa: CSARRPGSSNQPQHF
CDR3nt: TGCAGTGCTAGGCGTCCGGGGTCGAGCAATCAGCCCCAGCATTTT

v_gene: TRBV5-1
abundance: few
d_gene: .
j_gene: TRBJ2-1
CDR3aa: CASSLGGPGFLSSYNEQFF
CDR3nt: TGCGCCAGCAGCTTGGGAGGTCCGGGTTTCCTAAGCTCCTACAATGAGCAGTTCTTC

v_gene: TRBV4-3
abundance: few
d_gene: .
j_gene: TRBJ2-7
CDR3aa: CASSQGPF
CDR3nt: TGCGCCAGCAGCCAAGGGCCCTTC

v_gene: TRBV7-2
abundance: once
d_gene: .
j_gene: TRBJ2-2
CDR3aa: CASSLRTQGPGELFF
CDR3nt: TGTGCCAGCAGCTTAAGGACCCAGGGGCCGGGGGAGCTGTTTTTT

v_gene: TRBV7-2
abundance: many
d_gene: .
j_gene: TRBJ2-5
CDR3aa: CASSTRQGGHGETQYF
CDR3nt: TGTGCCAGCAGCACACGTCAGGGGGGACACGGAGAGACCCAGTACTTC

v_gene: TRBV18
abundance: few
d_gene: .
j_gene: TRBJ2-5
CDR3aa: CASYGDTYEETQYF
CDR3nt: TGTGCCAGCTATGGGGACACCTATGAAGAGACCCAGTACTTC

v_gene: TRBV10-3
abundance: .
d_gene: TRBD1
j_gene: TRBJ1-2
CDR3aa: CAISGAQGASANYGYTF
CDR3nt: TGTGCCATCAGTGGAGCACAGGGGGCCTCAGCTAACTATGGCTACACCTTC

v_gene: TRBV18
abundance: few
d_gene: TRBD2
j_gene: TRBJ2-5
CDR3aa: CASSPTSGDETQYF
CDR3nt: TGTGCCAGCTCACCCACTAGCGGGGATGAGACCCAGTACTTC

v_gene: TRBV20-1
abundance: few
d_gene: .
j_gene: TRBJ2-7
CDR3aa: CSAGDRYYEQYF
CDR3nt: TGCAGTGCTGGCGACAGATATTACGAGCAGTACTTC

v_gene: TRBV29-1
abundance: many
d_gene: .
j_gene: TRBJ2-5
CDR3aa: CSALRYQETQYF
CDR3nt: TGCAGTGCCCTTAGGTACCAAGAGACCCAGTACTTC

v_gene: TRBV20-1
abundance: few
d_gene: .
j_gene: TRBJ2-1
CDR3aa: CSASTQGRWNEQFF
CDR3nt: TGCAGTGCTAGCACCCAGGGTAGGTGGAATGAGCAGTTCTTC

v_gene: TRBV3-1
abundance: few
d_gene: .
j_gene: TRBJ1-2
CDR3aa: CASSQQDSRGYTF
CDR3nt: TGTGCCAGCAGCCAACAGGACAGCAGAGGCTACACCTTC

v_gene: TRBV20-1
abundance: .
d_gene: TRBD2
j_gene: TRBJ2-3
CDR3aa: CSATGTTYTDTQYF
CDR3nt: TGCAGTGCTACCGGGACTACCTACACAGATACGCAGTATTTT

v_gene: TRBV5-1
abundance: .
d_gene: .
j_gene: TRBJ2-2
CDR3aa: CASSKYGQNTGELFF
CDR3nt: TGCGCCAGCAGTAAATATGGACAGAACACCGGGGAGCTGTTTTTT

v_gene: TRBV29-1
abundance: once
d_gene: .
j_gene: TRBJ1-3
CDR3aa: CSVVAGGVGNTIYF
CDR3nt: TGCAGCGTTGTGGCGGGAGGGGTAGGAAACACCATATATTTT

v_gene: TRBV7-8
abundance: .
d_gene: TRBD2
j_gene: TRBJ2-5
CDR3aa: CASRPWGGGAYQETQYF
CDR3nt: TGTGCCAGCAGACCATGGGGCGGGGGGGCCTATCAAGAGACCCAGTACTTC

v_gene: TRBV20-1
abundance: .
d_gene: .
j_gene: TRBJ2-3
CDR3aa: CSAVPGGTDTQYF
CDR3nt: TGCAGTGCTGTCCCGGGGGGCACAGATACGCAGTATTTT

v_gene: TRBV18
abundance: few
d_gene: TRBD2
j_gene: TRBJ2-7
CDR3aa: CASSKFSGLAGAYEQYF
CDR3nt: TGTGCCAGCTCGAAATTTTCCGGACTAGCGGGGGCCTACGAGCAGTACTTC

v_gene: TRBV30
abundance: few
d_gene: TRBD1
j_gene: TRBJ2-2
CDR3aa: CARGQANTGELFF
CDR3nt: TGTGCCAGAGGACAGGCGAACACCGGGGAGCTGTTTTTT